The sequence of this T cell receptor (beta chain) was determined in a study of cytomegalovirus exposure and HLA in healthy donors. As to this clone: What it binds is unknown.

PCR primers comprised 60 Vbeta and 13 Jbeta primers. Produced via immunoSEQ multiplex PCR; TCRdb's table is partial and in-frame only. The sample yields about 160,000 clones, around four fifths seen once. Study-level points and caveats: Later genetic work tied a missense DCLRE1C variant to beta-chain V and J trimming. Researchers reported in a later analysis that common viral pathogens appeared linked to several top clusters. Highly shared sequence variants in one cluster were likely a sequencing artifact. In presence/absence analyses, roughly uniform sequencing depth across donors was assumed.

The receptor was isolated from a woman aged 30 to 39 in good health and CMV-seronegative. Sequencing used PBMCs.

The CDR3 bases are TGCGCCAGCAGCTTTATCGGGGGGGACCACAATGAGCAGTTCTTC. It codes for CASSFIGGDHNEQFF. This chain joins TRBV5-1 and TRBJ2-1; 8 bases fit TRBD2. J gave up 5 bases and V 2 bases, and 6 bases lay outside the gene matches. Germline CDR1 and CDR2: SGHRS and YFSETQ. The CDR3 is 15 amino acids.